Each of the 8 T cell receptor beta chains below was sequenced from the same sample in a study of shared clonotypes between healthy human individuals. Generated by immunoSEQ multiplex PCR, the TCRdb table keeps only in-frame clones and is missing some. Here the sample spans around 500,000 clones, 81% being singletons. Material: PBMCs. Every receptor here comes from a woman aged 40 to 49 in good health. Some clones in this sample may be carry-over from other donors' samples.

With regard to this clone: This likely reflects a read error, since a far larger clone is one base away. The same CDR3 also results from other DNA sequences found in this sample. The chain has TRBV6-1 and TRBJ2-5, with 7 bases matching TRBD1. CDR1 and CDR2 (germline): MNHNS, SASEGT. Germline trimming cut 9 bases from V and 2 bases from J; bases unmatched to any gene: 12. The CDR3 loop spans 15 amino acids. This CDR3 is CASSHPGTDQETQYF. The CDR3 DNA is TGTGCCAGTAGCCATCCCGGGACAGATCAAGAGACCCAGTACTTC.

V and J are TRBV30 and TRBJ2-3; maybe TRBD1 (5 bases). This CDR3 region has 13 residues. The germline gives CDR1 GTSNPN, CDR2 SVGIG (reference sequence). The V end lost 2 bases, the J end lost 1 base, and 7 bases lay between the germline ends. CDR3 sequence (DNA): TGTGCCTGGAGTTTCAGGGGCACAGATACGCAGTATTTT. Amino acids: CAWSFRGTDTQYF. Drawing the rest from reference TRBV30 and TRBJ2-3, the complete variable domain is SQTIHQWPATLVQPVGSPLSLECTVEGTSNPNLYWYRQAAGRGLQLLFYSVGIGQISSEVPQNLSASRPQDRQFILSSKKLLLSDSGFYLCAWSFRGTDTQYFGPGTRLTVL.

This sequence joins TRBV30 and TRBJ1-1; D is undetermined. V was pared by 2 bases and J by 3 bases, with 7 bases between. Germline V gene sequence: CDR1 GTSNPN, CDR2 SVGIG (reference sequence). This CDR3 is built from 12 residues. The DNA of the CDR3 is TGTGCCTGGAGTCTACGGTACACTGAAGCTTTCTTT. As protein: CAWSLRYTEAFF.

The chain is built from TRBV27 and TRBJ1-4; D is possibly TRBD1 (6 bases). V was cut by 6 bases and J by 8 bases, with 16 bases left in between. CDR3 size: 14 residues. Germline lookup yields CDR1 MNHEY and CDR2 SMNVEV (reference sequence). The CDR3 spells CASRHTGIGEKLFF. In nucleotides, the CDR3 is TGTGCCAGCAGACACACAGGGATTGGCGAAAAACTGTTTTTT.

The chain links TRBV7-9 to TRBJ1-2; possibly TRBD1 for D (6 bases). Trimming stripped 2 bases from V and 3 bases from J, with 7 bases between. CDR1 and CDR2 from the germline V gene are SEHNR and FQNEAQ (reference sequence). This CDR3 region has 13 residues. Here the CDR3 DNA reads TGTGCCAGCAGCTTAAGGGGGGACTATGGCTACACCTTC. This sequence encodes CASSLRGDYGYTF. Drawing the rest from reference TRBV7-9 and TRBJ1-2, the complete variable domain is DTGVSQNPRHKITKRGQNVTFRCDPISEHNRLYWYRQTLGQGPEFLTYFQNEAQLEKSRLLSDRFSAERPKGSFSTLEIQRTEQGDSAMYLCASSLRGDYGYTFGSGTRLTVV.

The chain carries TRBV28 and TRBJ2-3, with 7 bases fitting TRBD2. Germline V CDR1 and CDR2: MDHEN, SYDVKM. V lost 3 bases and J lost 2; bases outside the gene matches: 8. The CDR3 spans 16 residues. CDR3 residues: CASSFASGIITDTQYF. The CDR3 DNA reads TGTGCCAGCAGTTTTGCTAGCGGAATTATCACAGATACGCAGTATTTT.

The genes are TRBV19 and TRBJ1-4, with D maybe TRBD1 (6 bases). Germline V gene lookup returns CDR1 LNHDA and CDR2 SQIVND (reference sequence). Between the trimmed V and J ends, which lost 6 bases and 7 bases, there was a span of 15 bases. The CDR3 sequence is 14 residues long. DNA for the CDR3: TGTGCCAGTAGCCCTCCGGGGGCTTTTGAAAAACTGTTTTTT. Its protein product is CASSPPGAFEKLFF.

This clone was seen a single time. The chain couples TRBV7-2 to TRBJ2-7; D might be TRBD1 (5 bases). The CDR3 contains 14 residues. V dropped 9 bases and J dropped 3 bases, with 18 bases sitting between them. Germline V gene sequence: CDR1 SGHTA, CDR2 FQGNSA. The CDR3 DNA reads TGTGCCAGTAGCAAGGCCGTGACAGACTACGAGCAGTACTTC. As protein: CASSKAVTDYEQYF.